Included here is one TCR beta chain sequence, with context. Its antigen remains unidentified. V was cut by 1 base and J by 4 bases, with 26 bases left in between. Germline V gene sequence: CDR1 MDHEN, CDR2 SYDVKM. This CDR3 region has 20 residues. TCRdb's copy holds only in-frame clones and misses some; the assay was immunoSEQ multiplex PCR. The sample has a few million clones, about 93% seen once. This entry is derived from a study of shared clonotypes between healthy human individuals. Study-wide context: Donor ages ranged 18 to 49 years: two women, a few men. Study-wide results and caveats: The study generally estimated greater richness for naive than memory subsets. Sampling involved blood alone; tissue repertoires likely differ.

CD45RO negativity and positive selection for CCR7 defined naive CD8 cells, a population that excluded terminally differentiated effector memory CD45RA+ cells. This chain uses TRBV28 with TRBJ1-5; D might be TRBD1 (6 bases). This receptor was obtained from a young man in good health. Some clones in this sample may be carry-over from other donors' samples. Specimen: naive CD8+ T cells from PBMCs. The CDR3 DNA reads TGTGCCAGCAGTTTATACCTGGGGCCAGGGGCCAACCGGGTAAATCAGCCCCAGCATTTT. Translating it yields CASSLYLGPGANRVNQPQHF.